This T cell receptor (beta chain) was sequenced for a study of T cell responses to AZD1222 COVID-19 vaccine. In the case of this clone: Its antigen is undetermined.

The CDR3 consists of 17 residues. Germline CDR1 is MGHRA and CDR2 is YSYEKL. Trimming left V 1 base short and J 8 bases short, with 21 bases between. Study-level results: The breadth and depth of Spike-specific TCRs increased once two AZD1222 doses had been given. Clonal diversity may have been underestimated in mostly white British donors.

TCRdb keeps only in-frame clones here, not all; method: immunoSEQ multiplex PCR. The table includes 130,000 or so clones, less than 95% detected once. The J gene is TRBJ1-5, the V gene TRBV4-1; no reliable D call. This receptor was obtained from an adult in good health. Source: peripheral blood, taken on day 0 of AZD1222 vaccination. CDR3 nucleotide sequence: TGCGCCAGCAGCCAAGGGAGGAGGGCCGCGCAATCAAAGCCCCAGCATTTT. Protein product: CASSQGRRAAQSKPQHF.